Following are 13 T cell receptor beta chains from one sample sequenced in a study of T cell changes during pregnancy in multiple sclerosis. The protocol was immunoSEQ multiplex PCR, while the TCRdb copy is restricted to in-frame clones and leaves out a portion. Of under 50,000 clones listed, roughly 92% were seen once; the top ten hold approximately 0.67%. This specimen was CD4+ T cells from peripheral blood mononuclear cells, taken in the first trimester of pregnancy. All receptors derive from a female donor with multiple sclerosis, enrolled in a pregnancy study.

This clone has only a few counts. The V call is TRBV7-9, the J call TRBJ1-4; TRBD1 aligns across 10 bases. The CDR3 is 16 amino acids. Germline V gene sequence: CDR1 SEHNR, CDR2 FQNEAQ (reference sequence). Trimming removed 4 bases from V and 8 bases from J; junction bases left unmatched: 10. The CDR3 loop reads CASSSLSGTGAEKLFF. In DNA form, the CDR3 reads TGTGCCAGCAGCTCTCTCTCCGGGACAGGGGCGGAAAAACTGTTTTTT.

This chain connects TRBV19 to TRBJ2-7; 9 bases are shared with TRBD1. V lost 10 bases to trimming and J lost 2 bases; unmatched junction nucleotides: 6. Germline values: CDR1 LNHDA, CDR2 SQIVND (reference sequence). The CDR3 contains 13 residues. Here the CDR3 DNA reads TGTGCCACAGCCGGGACAGGGACCTACGAGCAGTACTTC. The encoded protein is CATAGTGTYEQYF.

V gene TRBV6-1 combines with J gene TRBJ2-3, with 13 bases identical to TRBD2. From germline, CDR1 is MNHNS and CDR2 SASEGT. Unmatched junction bases numbered 4, after V lost 6 bases and J lost 4 bases. This CDR3 spans 15 amino acids. CDR3 nucleotides: TGTGCCAGCAGCCCACTAGCGGGAGGGCCAGATACGCAGTATTTT. Protein sequence: CASSPLAGGPDTQYF.

The chain employs TRBV4-2 and TRBJ2-3; tentative D call: TRBD2 (5 bases). Germline V CDR1 and CDR2: LGHNA, YNFKEQ. The length of the CDR3 is 15 residues. Trimming pared 3 bases from V and 5 bases from J, leaving 15 bases between. CDR3 sequence reads: CASSQGPRAVDTQYF. The CDR3, as DNA: TGTGCCAGCAGCCAGGGCCCGAGGGCAGTAGATACGCAGTATTTT.

In this sample, this clone turned up once. The chain employs TRBV5-1 and TRBJ2-7, with TRBD1 matching over 7 bases. Germline lookup yields CDR1 SGHRS and CDR2 YFSETQ. J lost 9 bases, V lost 1 base, and 10 bases had no gene match. There are 14 residues in the CDR3. The CDR3 region has the DNA TGCGCCAGCAGCTTGAACGACAGGGTCGGGTCGCAGTACTTC. It is translated as CASSLNDRVGSQYF. Full variable domain (remainder filled in from reference TRBV5-1 and TRBJ2-7): KAGVTQTPRYLIKTRGQQVTLSCSPISGHRSVSWYQQTPGQGLQFLFEYFSETQRNKGNFPGRFSGRQFSNSRSEMNVSTLELGDSALYLCASSLNDRVGSQYFGPGTRLTVT.

The gene calls are TRBV5-1 and TRBJ2-5; TRBD2 aligns across 7 bases. Looked up from germline, CDR1 is SGHRS and CDR2 is YFSETQ. This CDR3 region has 16 residues. J lost 5 bases, V lost 0 bases, and 10 bases had no gene match. CDR3 in amino acids: CASSLVTGGSRETQYF. CDR3 nucleotide sequence: TGCGCCAGCAGCTTGGTGACTGGCGGGAGTAGGGAGACCCAGTACTTC.

Concerning this clone: Germline and junction disagree at one end, which may indicate a read error. CDR3 coding DNA: TGTGCTAGCAGCCAAGGGACTAGCGGGAGAAATACGCAGTATTTT. Encoded protein: CASSQGTSGRNTQYF. The chain couples TRBV7-7 to TRBJ2-3; 14 bases are a match to TRBD2. The CDR3 consists of 15 residues. CDR1 is SSHAT, CDR2 FNYEAQ, per germline (reference sequence).

This chain connects TRBV18 to TRBJ2-1; 14 bases fit TRBD2. Germline trimming cut 7 bases from V and 7 bases from J; bases unmatched to any gene: 9. CDR1 is KGHSH, CDR2 LQKENI, per germline. The CDR3 loop spans 16 amino acids. In nucleotides, the CDR3 is TGTGCCAGCTTTATTACCGGGACTAGCGGGAGAAATGAGCAGTTCTTC. Residues: CASFITGTSGRNEQFF.

The rearrangement links TRBV21-1 to TRBJ2-1; TRBD2, the table's D call, was not compared with the DNA. TRBV21-1 is deemed a pseudogene. CDR3 length: 14 amino acids. The CDR3 sequence: CASSKGLADNEQFF. Written as DNA, the CDR3 is TGTGCCAGCAGCAAGGGACTAGCGGACAATGAGCAGTTCTTC.

The chain is built from TRBV20-1 and TRBJ2-3; perhaps TRBD2 as D (7 bases). CDR3 length: 11 amino acids. V dropped 7 bases and J dropped 6 bases, with 11 bases sitting between them. CDR1 and CDR2 from the germline V gene are DFQATT and SNEGSKA (reference sequence). DNA of the CDR3: TGCAGTGGAGGGGGGGCGGATACGCAGTATTTT. Translated, it gives CSGGGADTQYF.

The chain has TRBV2 and TRBJ1-6; D call uncertain. The CDR3 totals 15 residues. Germline V gene lookup returns CDR1 SNHLY and CDR2 FYNNEI. Trimming pared 4 bases from V and 0 bases from J, leaving 7 bases between. The CDR3 bases are TGTGCCAGCAGTGTTTGGAGCTCCTATAATTCACCCCTCCACTTT. Encoded protein: CASSVWSSYNSPLHF. The entire variable domain, with the rest obtained from reference TRBV2 and TRBJ1-6, is as follows: EPEVTQTPSHQVTQMGQEVILRCVPISNHLYFYWYRQILGQKVEFLVSFYNNEISEKSEIFDDQFSVERPDGSNFTLKIRSTKLEDSAMYFCASSVWSSYNSPLHFGNGTRLTVT.

This clone was detected once. The chain is built from TRBV5-1 and TRBJ2-1, with a tentative D call TRBD2 (6 bases). This CDR3 has 13 amino acids. The germline V gene has CDR1 SGHRS and CDR2 YFSETQ. V lost 4 bases, J lost 10 bases, and 15 bases lay in between. The chain's CDR3 is CASSPQTRAEQFF. The CDR3 DNA sequence: TGCGCCAGCAGCCCCCAGACTAGGGCCGAGCAGTTCTTC.

The gene calls are TRBV10-3 and TRBJ2-1, with a possible D match to TRBD2 (5 bases). The germline V and J ends were trimmed by 3 bases and 9 bases, with 21 bases remaining between them. Germline V gene lookup returns CDR1 ENHRY and CDR2 SYGVKD. The CDR3 totals 16 residues. Here the CDR3 DNA reads TGTGCCATCAGTGATTTTCCGGACTCAAATCATCCTGAGCAGTTCTTC. It yields the protein CAISDFPDSNHPEQFF.